The sequence of this TCR beta chain was determined in a study of blood T cell repertoires in COVID-19. The CDR3 has 12 residues. V was pared by 2 bases and J by 6 bases, with 7 bases between. Looked up from germline, CDR1 is MDHEN and CDR2 is SYDVKM. The repertoire was sequenced with immunoSEQ multiplex PCR; TCRdb's copy has only in-frame clones and lacks some. The top ten hold around 0.5% of the sample, which has under 200,000 clones, roughly 86% seen once. Material for sequencing was peripheral blood. The receptor's source is a man in his sixties with COVID-19, enrolled during active disease. The chain carries TRBV28 and TRBJ1-2; no firm D call. The CDR3 sequence is CASSLATDGYTF. DNA of the CDR3: TGTGCCAGCAGTTTAGCAACGGATGGCTACACCTTC.